The next 3 T cell receptor beta chains were all read from a single sample in a study of blood T cell repertoires in COVID-19. Sequencing used immunoSEQ multiplex PCR; TCRdb keeps in-frame clones, though not all of them. The sample shows more than 150,000 clones, approximately 90% of them seen only once. Sequences were obtained from peripheral blood. The receptors were gathered from a man between 50 and 59 years old with acute or convalescent COVID-19.

J is TRBJ2-3 and V is TRBV28; no definite D call. CDR1 and CDR2 from the germline V gene are MDHEN and SYDVKM. Trimming took 2 bases from V and 6 from J, leaving 9 bases between them. CDR3 length: 13 residues. CDR3 DNA: TGTGCCAGCAGTTTAAGAGCCTCCGATACGCAGTATTTT. Its protein is CASSLRASDTQYF. Based on the CDR3 plus reference TRBV28 and TRBJ2-3, the full variable domain is DVKVTQSSRYLVKRTGEKVFLECVQDMDHENMFWYRQDPGLGLRLIYFSYDVKMKEKGDIPEGYSVSREKKERFSLILESASTNQTSMYLCASSLRASDTQYFGPGTRLTVL.

The table lists this clone with a few counts. This chain joins TRBV11-2 and TRBJ2-4; 13 bases map to TRBD2. Germline trimming cut 6 bases from V and 8 bases from J; bases unmatched to any gene: 7. CDR3 length equals 15 residues. CDR1 and CDR2 from the germline V gene are SGHAT and FQNNGV. CDR3 amino acids: CASSRWTSGSYIQYF. The CDR3 DNA sequence: TGTGCCAGCAGTCGATGGACTAGCGGGAGTTACATTCAGTACTTC.

V is TRBV18 and J is TRBJ1-6; TRBD1 matches 8 bases. The length of the CDR3 is 16 residues. Germline CDR1 KGHSH, CDR2 LQKENI. Trimming cost V 3 bases and J 6 bases; bases outside gene matches: 7. CDR3 residues: CASSPMGTGGNSPLHF. In DNA form, the CDR3 reads TGTGCCAGCTCACCTATGGGAACAGGGGGTAATTCACCCCTCCACTTT.